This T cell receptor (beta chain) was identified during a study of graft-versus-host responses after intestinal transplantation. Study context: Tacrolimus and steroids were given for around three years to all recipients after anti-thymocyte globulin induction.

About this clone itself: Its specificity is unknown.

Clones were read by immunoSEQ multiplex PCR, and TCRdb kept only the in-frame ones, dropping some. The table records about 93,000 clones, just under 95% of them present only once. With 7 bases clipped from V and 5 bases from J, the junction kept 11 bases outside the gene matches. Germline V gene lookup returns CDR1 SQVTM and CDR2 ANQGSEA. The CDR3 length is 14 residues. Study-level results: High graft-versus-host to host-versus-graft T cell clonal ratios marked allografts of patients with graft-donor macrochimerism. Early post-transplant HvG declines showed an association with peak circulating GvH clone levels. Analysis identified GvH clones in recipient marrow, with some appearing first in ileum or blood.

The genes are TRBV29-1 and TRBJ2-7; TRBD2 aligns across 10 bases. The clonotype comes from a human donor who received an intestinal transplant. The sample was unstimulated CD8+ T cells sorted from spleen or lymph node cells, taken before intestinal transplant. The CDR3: CSDTSLGTSDEQYF. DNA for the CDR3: TGCAGCGACACAAGCCTCGGGACTAGCGACGAGCAGTACTTC.